Listed below are T cell receptor beta chains from one sample, sequenced in a study of blood T cell repertoires in COVID-19. The data were produced by immunoSEQ multiplex PCR, yet TCRdb's version contains in-frame clones alone and is incomplete. The sample holds 300,000 to 400,000 clones, about 90% seen once. Input material: peripheral blood. The receptor set was obtained from a woman aged 55-69 years with COVID-19, enrolled during active disease. Each CDR3 is given with its conserved first and last residue. The order of the fields is clone size, J gene, V gene, D gene, CDR3 DNA, CDR3 protein. D genes are given only for firm matches. Where a row states a size, it is once, few, many or the class of an expanded clone; other rows omit it.

clone size: NA
J gene: TRBJ2-2
V gene: TRBV3-1/TRBV3-2
D gene: TRBD1
CDR3 DNA: TGTGCCAGCAGCCGGGACAGACGACCCGGGGAGCTGTTTTTT
CDR3 protein: CASSRDRRPGELFF

clone size: NA
J gene: TRBJ2-5
V gene: TRBV4-1
D gene: NA
CDR3 DNA: TGCGCCAGCAGCTCGACGACAGAACCCCAAGAGACCCAGTACTTC
CDR3 protein: CASSSTTEPQETQYF

clone size: NA
J gene: TRBJ1-6
V gene: TRBV4-1
D gene: NA
CDR3 DNA: TGCGCCAGCAGCTTTGGGGGCAGTCGGTTGGGTTCACCCCTCCACTTT
CDR3 protein: CASSFGGSRLGSPLHF

clone size: NA
J gene: TRBJ1-3
V gene: TRBV5-1
D gene: NA
CDR3 DNA: TGCGCCAGCAGCTTATCGGGCCGGGAGACGGCAGGAAACACCATATATTTT
CDR3 protein: CASSLSGRETAGNTIYF

clone size: NA
J gene: TRBJ1-3
V gene: TRBV25-1
D gene: NA
CDR3 DNA: TGTGCCAGCAGTCGCGGGGGCGCAACTGGAAACACCATATATTTT
CDR3 protein: CASSRGGATGNTIYF

clone size: NA
J gene: TRBJ1-1
V gene: TRBV7-9
D gene: NA
CDR3 DNA: TGTGCCAGCAGCTTAGGAAGGACAGAGAGGAACACTGAAGCTTTCTTT
CDR3 protein: CASSLGRTERNTEAFF

clone size: NA
J gene: TRBJ2-1
V gene: TRBV7-2
D gene: TRBD2
CDR3 DNA: TGTGCCAGCAGCGCCTTCGACGGGAGGGACCACAATGAGCAGTTCTTC
CDR3 protein: CASSAFDGRDHNEQFF

clone size: few
J gene: TRBJ1-2
V gene: TRBV7-3
D gene: TRBD1
CDR3 DNA: TGTGCCAGCAGCTTGACAGGGGGAGACGGCTACACCTTC
CDR3 protein: CASSLTGGDGYTF

clone size: NA
J gene: TRBJ2-6
V gene: TRBV5-4
D gene: NA
CDR3 DNA: TGTGCCAGCAGCCCCCAACAGATGAACGTCCTGACTTTC
CDR3 protein: CASSPQQMNVLTF

clone size: NA
J gene: TRBJ2-7
V gene: TRBV5-8
D gene: NA
CDR3 DNA: TGTGCCAGCAGCTTGCCTCAGGATGACTCCTACGAGCAGTACTTC
CDR3 protein: CASSLPQDDSYEQYF

clone size: NA
J gene: TRBJ1-1
V gene: TRBV19
D gene: NA
CDR3 DNA: TGTGCCAGTAGTAAAGTACAAGGGGTGGGGAACACTGAAGCTTTCTTT
CDR3 protein: CASSKVQGVGNTEAFF

clone size: NA
J gene: TRBJ1-3
V gene: TRBV18
D gene: NA
CDR3 DNA: TGTGCCAGCTCACCTCCGTCGTTCGTCTCTGGAAACACCATATATTTT
CDR3 protein: CASSPPSFVSGNTIYF

clone size: NA
J gene: TRBJ2-3
V gene: TRBV29-1
D gene: NA
CDR3 DNA: TGCAGCGTTGTGGGGGGAAACACAGATACGCAGTATTTT
CDR3 protein: CSVVGGNTDTQYF

clone size: once
J gene: TRBJ1-2
V gene: TRBV30
D gene: NA
CDR3 DNA: TGTGCCTGGAGTGCTCAGGAAGTGGACACCTTC
CDR3 protein: CAWSAQEVDTF

clone size: once
J gene: TRBJ2-1
V gene: TRBV30
D gene: NA
CDR3 DNA: TGTGCCTGGAGTTATGGCTTTGAGCAGTTCTTC
CDR3 protein: CAWSYGFEQFF

clone size: NA
J gene: TRBJ2-5
V gene: TRBV7-7
D gene: TRBD1
CDR3 DNA: TGTGCCAGCAGCCCCGGACAGGCCAGGGGGTACCAAGAGACCCAGTACTTC
CDR3 protein: CASSPGQARGYQETQYF

clone size: NA
J gene: TRBJ1-2
V gene: TRBV12-3/TRBV12-4
D gene: NA
CDR3 DNA: TGTGCCAGCAGTTTACAGGGCTACTATGGCTACACCTTC
CDR3 protein: CASSLQGYYGYTF

clone size: NA
J gene: TRBJ1-4
V gene: TRBV10-3
D gene: NA
CDR3 DNA: TGTGCCATCAGTGAGTCGAAAGGTCCAGGAACTAATGAAAAACTGTTTTTT
CDR3 protein: CAISESKGPGTNEKLFF

clone size: once
J gene: TRBJ2-6
V gene: TRBV6-2/TRBV6-3
D gene: TRBD2
CDR3 DNA: TGTGCCAGCAGTTACCCGTTAGAGCGGGGGGGCTCTGGGGCCAACGTCCTGACTTTC
CDR3 protein: CASSYPLERGGSGANVLTF

clone size: NA
J gene: TRBJ2-7
V gene: TRBV6-5
D gene: TRBD1
CDR3 DNA: TGTGCCAGCAGTCGGGACAGCGTCTCCTACGAGCAGTACTTC
CDR3 protein: CASSRDSVSYEQYF

clone size: NA
J gene: TRBJ2-3
V gene: TRBV7-2
D gene: TRBD2
CDR3 DNA: TGTGCCAGCAGCTTCCCCTTGACTAGCGGGGCGGGAGATACGCAGTATTTT
CDR3 protein: CASSFPLTSGAGDTQYF

clone size: NA
J gene: TRBJ2-4
V gene: TRBV27
D gene: TRBD1
CDR3 DNA: TGTGCCAGCAGCCGAAACGGGGACAGGAAGAACATTCAGTACTTC
CDR3 protein: CASSRNGDRKNIQYF

clone size: NA
J gene: TRBJ2-5
V gene: TRBV5-6
D gene: TRBD1
CDR3 DNA: TGTGCCAGCAACCTCAGGGGGGAGACCCAGTACTTC
CDR3 protein: CASNLRGETQYF

clone size: NA
J gene: TRBJ1-2
V gene: TRBV27
D gene: TRBD1
CDR3 DNA: TGTGCCAGCAGTCGGACAGGGGGCGCAAGGCGTGATGGCTACACCTTC
CDR3 protein: CASSRTGGARRDGYTF